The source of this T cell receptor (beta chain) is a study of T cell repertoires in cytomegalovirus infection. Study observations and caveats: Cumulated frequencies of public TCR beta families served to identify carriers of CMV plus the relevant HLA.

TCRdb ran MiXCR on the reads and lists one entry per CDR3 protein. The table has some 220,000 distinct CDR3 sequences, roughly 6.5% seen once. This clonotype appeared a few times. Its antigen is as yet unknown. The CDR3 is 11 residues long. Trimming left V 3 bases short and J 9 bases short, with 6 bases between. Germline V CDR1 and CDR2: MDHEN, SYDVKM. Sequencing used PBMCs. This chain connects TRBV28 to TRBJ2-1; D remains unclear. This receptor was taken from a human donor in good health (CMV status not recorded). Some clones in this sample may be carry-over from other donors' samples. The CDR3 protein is CASSFAREQFF. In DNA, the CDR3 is TGTGCCAGCAGTTTTGCGCGTGAGCAGTTCTTC.